These 24 T cell receptor beta chains originate from one sample sequenced in a study of cytomegalovirus exposure and HLA in healthy donors. 60 Vbeta and 13 Jbeta primers were used in PCR. Some clones are missing from TCRdb's copy, which holds only in-frame ones; the method was immunoSEQ multiplex PCR. The sample lists just over 25,000 clones; approximately 70% were seen once. The sequenced material came from PBMCs. The receptor source for this set is a woman in her 50s in good health and CMV-seronegative.

The chain carries TRBV7-7 and TRBJ2-7, with TRBD2 as a possible D gene (6 bases). The CDR3 length is 16 residues. The germline V and J ends were trimmed by 1 base and 2 bases, with 15 bases remaining between them. CDR1 and CDR2 (germline): SSHAT, FNYEAQ (reference sequence). Here the CDR3 DNA reads TGTGCCAGCAGCTTAGGGGTTGGGACTGATACCTACGAGCAGTACTTC. Translation gives CASSLGVGTDTYEQYF.

The chain links TRBV5-4 to TRBJ2-2; 9 bases match TRBD1. CDR3 length: 15 amino acids. Germline values: CDR1 SGHNT, CDR2 YYREEE (reference sequence). Trimming removed 5 bases from V and 8 bases from J; junction bases left unmatched: 10. The CDR3 here is CASSRTGAVKGELFF. The CDR3 nucleotides are TGTGCCAGCAGTCGGACAGGGGCGGTAAAGGGGGAGCTGTTTTTT.

The chain uses TRBV7-6 and TRBJ2-1, with 7 bases identical to TRBD1. Losses at the gene ends were 3 bases for V and 6 bases for J; bases not matched to a gene: 5. This CDR3 comprises 14 residues. CDR1 is SGHVS and CDR2 is FNYEAQ in the germline V gene. The CDR3 nucleotides are TGTGCCAGCAGCTTCCGGGACAGCTCCAATGAGCAGTTCTTC. This gives the protein CASSFRDSSNEQFF.

DNA of the CDR3: TGTGCCAGCAGCCAGGCTAGCGGGGGGCAAAACGAGCAGTACTTC. It encodes CASSQASGGQNEQYF. This chain joins TRBV4-2 and TRBJ2-7; TRBD2 matches 11 bases. J was trimmed by 5 bases and V by 3 bases; bases with no gene match: 6. CDR1 and CDR2 (germline): LGHNA, YNFKEQ. The CDR3 contains 15 residues.

V usage is TRBV13 and J usage is TRBJ1-2, with 7 bases fitting TRBD1. Germline assignment: CDR1 PRHDT and CDR2 FYEKMQ (reference sequence). With 3 bases clipped from V and 3 bases from J, the junction kept 7 bases outside the gene matches. The CDR3 spans 15 residues. CDR3 DNA: TGTGCCAGCAGCTTGGGGGACAGTTTACACTATGGCTACACCTTC. This encodes CASSLGDSLHYGYTF.

This chain joins TRBV9 and TRBJ1-4; D is unclear. Germline V gene data show CDR1 as SGDLS and CDR2 as YYNGEE. This CDR3 has 14 amino acids. The V end lost 4 bases, the J end lost 5 bases, and 12 bases lay between the germline ends. The DNA for the CDR3 is TGTGCCAGCAGCTCCCTCGGTAGAAATGAAAAACTGTTTTTT. As protein: CASSSLGRNEKLFF.

The chain combines TRBV29-1 with TRBJ2-7, with 8 bases identical to TRBD2. V lost 7 bases, J lost 3 bases, and 8 bases stayed unmatched. Germline CDR1 reads SQVTM; CDR2 reads ANQGSEA. The CDR3 totals 13 residues. In DNA form, the CDR3 reads TGCAGCGGTATTAGCGGGGAGATCTACGAGCAGTACTTC. Translated, it gives CSGISGEIYEQYF.

The rearrangement uses TRBV5-4 and TRBJ1-1; D ambiguous. CDR1 is SGHNT, CDR2 YYREEE, per germline (reference sequence). There are 12 residues in the CDR3. With 2 bases removed from V and 6 bases from J, the gap between germline ends came to 8 bases. The CDR3, as DNA: TGTGCCAGCAGCTTAGGAGGACCTGAAGCTTTCTTT. This encodes CASSLGGPEAFF.

The CDR3 nucleotides read TGCAGCGTTGAAGTGCCAAGGGGGCCAGGTGGCTACACCTTC. This translates into CSVEVPRGPGGYTF. This chain links TRBV29-1 with TRBJ1-2; the match to TRBD1 covers 7 bases. Per germline, CDR1 SQVTM and CDR2 ANQGSEA. CDR3 length: 14 amino acids. V lost 1 base, J lost 7 bases, and 9 bases stayed unmatched.

This chain uses TRBV28 with TRBJ2-2, with D unresolved. Between the trimmed V and J ends, which lost 4 bases and 3 bases, there was a span of 6 bases. The CDR3 loop spans 13 amino acids. Germline V gene data show CDR1 as MDHEN and CDR2 as SYDVKM. Here the CDR3 reads CASSYMDTGELFF. The CDR3 region has the DNA TGTGCCAGCAGTTACATGGACACCGGGGAGCTGTTTTTT. The variable domain in full, with the rest retrieved from reference TRBV28 and TRBJ2-2, is DVKVTQSSRYLVKRTGEKVFLECVQDMDHENMFWYRQDPGLGLRLIYFSYDVKMKEKGDIPEGYSVSREKKERFSLILESASTNQTSMYLCASSYMDTGELFFGEGSRLTVL.

The genes are TRBV5-1 and TRBJ2-7; 7 nucleotides match TRBD2. Trimming took 2 bases from V and 3 from J; bases not matched to a gene: 8. This CDR3 spans 15 amino acids. Germline-derived CDR1 and CDR2 are SGHRS and YFSETQ. The CDR3, as DNA: TGCGCCAGCAGCTTAGGTGGCCGGGAGGACTACGAGCAGTACTTC. Protein: CASSLGGREDYEQYF.

V usage is TRBV18 and J usage is TRBJ2-5, with TRBD2 as a possible D gene (5 bases). The germline V gene encodes CDR1 KGHSH and CDR2 LQKENI. Trimming took off 3 bases at V and 5 bases at J, with 7 bases between the two ends. The CDR3 loop spans 12 amino acids. CDR3 nucleotide sequence: TGTGCCAGCTCACCTCGAGGGGAGACCCAGTACTTC. This sequence encodes CASSPRGETQYF.

In its sample, this clone was seen once. This chain links TRBV25-1 with TRBJ1-2; 9 bases agree with TRBD1. V was clipped by 4 bases and J by 5 bases; unmatched bases: 8. Looked up from germline, CDR1 is MGHDK and CDR2 is SYGVNS. The CDR3 contains 15 residues. This CDR3 is CASSAGTGRGYGYTF. CDR3 DNA sequence: TGTGCCAGCAGTGCCGGGACAGGGAGGGGGTATGGCTACACCTTC.

V and J are TRBV6-6 and TRBJ1-5; D perhaps matches TRBD1 (5 bases). Looked up from germline, CDR1 is MNHNY and CDR2 is SVGAGI (reference sequence). The CDR3 extends over 13 amino acids. Trimming removed 8 bases at V and 4 bases at J, with 12 bases between. In DNA, the CDR3 is TGTGCCAGCCATCAGGGACTAAATCAGCCCCAGCATTTT. As protein: CASHQGLNQPQHF.

The J gene is TRBJ2-5, the V gene TRBV12-5, with D unclear. Trimming stripped 1 base from V and 5 bases from J, with 2 bases between. This CDR3 is built from 11 residues. Per germline, CDR1 LGHNT and CDR2 FRNRAP. CDR3 loop: CASGLAETQYF. The CDR3 DNA reads TGTGCTAGTGGTTTGGCTGAGACCCAGTACTTC.

This rearrangement joins TRBV28 to TRBJ1-1; D unclear. The germline V gene has CDR1 MDHEN and CDR2 SYDVKM. The CDR3 runs 14 residues. Deletions cut 5 bases from V and 3 bases from J, with 13 bases between. CDR3 DNA sequence: TGTGCCAGCAGTCACGGCTCCGGGGACACTGAAGCTTTCTTT. Encoded protein: CASSHGSGDTEAFF.

V usage is TRBV14 and J usage is TRBJ1-1, with D perhaps TRBD1 (6 bases). Trimming cost V 3 bases and J 5 bases, with 16 bases left between them. The CDR3 extends over 15 amino acids. In germline, CDR1 is SGHDN, CDR2 FVKESK. CDR3 sequence reads: CASSHYRDRGTEAFF. The CDR3 DNA sequence: TGTGCCAGCAGCCACTACAGGGATAGAGGGACTGAAGCTTTCTTT.

The CDR3 coding sequence is TGTGCCAGCAGTCCAACGACGACAGGGGGCGGCGAGCAGTACTTC. Translation: CASSPTTTGGGEQYF. The V call is TRBV6-5, the J call TRBJ2-7, with 10 bases identical to TRBD1. The CDR3 is 15 amino acids. The germline V gene encodes CDR1 MNHEY and CDR2 SVGAGI. The trim removed 5 bases at V and 6 bases at J, leaving 10 bases unmatched.

The chain couples TRBV28 to TRBJ2-5; D is uncertain. Germline V CDR1 and CDR2: MDHEN, SYDVKM. This CDR3 spans 13 amino acids. Trimming shortened V by 7 bases and J by 0 bases, and 9 bases separated the two germline ends. The CDR3 is CASITSHQETQYF. CDR3 in DNA: TGTGCCAGCATTACGAGTCACCAAGAGACCCAGTACTTC.

The rearrangement uses TRBV6-4 and TRBJ1-5; 9 positions match TRBD1. Germline V gives CDR1 MRHNA, CDR2 SNTAGT. The V gene end was trimmed by 3 bases and the J gene end by 6 bases; junction bases not matched to a gene: 3. This CDR3 is built from 14 residues. In nucleotides, the CDR3 is TGTGCCAGCAGTGAGGGGACAGGGAGTCAGCCCCAGCATTTT. Amino acids: CASSEGTGSQPQHF.

The rearrangement uses TRBV21-1 and TRBJ2-5; the table's D call, TRBD2, was not checked against the DNA. TRBV21-1 represents a pseudogene. This CDR3 comprises 17 residues. The CDR3 nucleotides read TGTGCCAGCAGCAAAGCTGGGACTAGCGGGGGACAAGAGACCCAGTACTTC. This codes for CASSKAGTSGGQETQYF.

This clone was seen a handful of times. The chain recombines TRBV11-2 with TRBJ2-5, with TRBD2 matching 8 bases. The ends lost 3 bases at V and 5 bases at J; junction bases unmatched: 2. The CDR3 totals 13 residues. Germline CDR1 reads SGHAT; CDR2 reads FQNNGV. The CDR3 protein is CASSFGTRETQYF. CDR3 nucleotide sequence: TGTGCCAGCAGCTTTGGGACTAGGGAGACCCAGTACTTC.

V usage is TRBV20-1 and J usage is TRBJ2-7, with TRBD1 identical over 7 bases. Germline V gene lookup returns CDR1 DFQATT and CDR2 SNEGSKA (reference sequence). The CDR3 has 11 residues. The ends lost 5 bases at V and 3 bases at J; junction bases unmatched: 1. This CDR3 reads CSAGQDYEQYF. CDR3 sequence (DNA): TGCAGTGCTGGACAGGACTACGAGCAGTACTTC.

This clone was counted between two and nine times. This chain joins TRBV25-1 and TRBJ2-3, with D maybe TRBD1 (5 bases). The CDR3 loop spans 11 amino acids. Germline values: CDR1 MGHDK, CDR2 SYGVNS. Trimming stripped 7 bases from V and 7 bases from J, with 9 bases between. Written as DNA, the CDR3 is TGTGCCAGCAATAAGGGGAATACGCAGTATTTT. Its protein product is CASNKGNTQYF.